The clone carrying this T cell receptor beta chain has a count of ten or more. One entry per CDR3 protein results from TCRdb running MiXCR on the 5' RACE reads. The profile shows hundreds of thousands of distinct CDR3 sequences, approximately 21% of them singletons. The germline V gene has CDR1 SEHNR and CDR2 FQNEAQ (reference sequence). The CDR3 is 15 amino acids. Trimming took 3 bases from V and 4 from J; bases not matched to a gene: 6. The data belong to a study of T-cell memory formation after mild COVID-19. This receptor was taken from an adult woman who had mild COVID-19 (a few samples of this study predate the infection). Cell type and time point are not known. V is TRBV7-9 and J is TRBJ2-5, with 9 positions matching TRBD1. Sequencing was done on a sample of PBMCs or a T cell subset sorted from them (not recorded which). The CDR3 DNA follows: TGTGCCAGCAGCTTCGGACAGGGGCGAGGAGAGACCCAGTACTTC. As protein: CASSFGQGRGETQYF.